The TCR beta chain under discussion was sequenced for a study of shared clonotypes between healthy human individuals. The overall study: CD4 naive and CD4 memory each took three plates per donor, while CD8 naive took two and CD8 memory one.

In the case of this clone: In the same sample, other DNA sequences code for this CDR3.

Sequencing used immunoSEQ multiplex PCR; TCRdb keeps in-frame clones, though not all of them. The table lists over a million clones, roughly 96% of them singletons. The CDR3 consists of 14 residues. Germline CDR1 reads SGHRS; CDR2 reads YFSETQ. V lost 1 base and J lost 1; bases outside the gene matches: 1. The chain carries TRBV5-1 and TRBJ1-1, with 7 bases fitting TRBD1. The specimen sequenced was naive CD4+ T cells sorted from blood. This sample's subset: CD45RA+ positively selected. The receptor comes from a man aged 25-45 years in good health. CDR3 residues: CASSLTGENTEAFF. The CDR3 nucleotides read TGCGCCAGCAGCTTGACAGGGGAGAACACTGAAGCTTTCTTT.